Following are 15 T cell receptor beta chains from one sample sequenced in a study of blood T cell repertoires in COVID-19 (dated by TCRdb to between 2020 and 2021). The library came from the immunoSEQ multiplex PCR assay. The source is immuneACCESS, and TCRdb retained only in-frame sequences with V and J called. Part of the clones is not carried over; for the studies checked, unresolved V genes explain less than half of this, and the remainder is unexplained. Across this sample there are approximately 100,000 clones, with approximately 72% seen only once. The ten top clones hold approximately 24% of the sample. The specimen was peripheral blood. The origin of the receptors is a man in his 70s with acute or convalescent COVID-19.

The chain has TRBV9 and TRBJ1-2; 7 bases agree with TRBD1. The trim removed 0 bases at V and 3 bases at J, leaving 2 bases unmatched. The germline gives CDR1 SGDLS, CDR2 YYNGEE. CDR3 length: 14 amino acids. CDR3 sequence reads: CASSVGQGDYGYTF. In DNA form, the CDR3 reads TGTGCCAGCAGCGTAGGGCAGGGGGACTATGGCTACACCTTC.

The rearrangement joins TRBV15 to TRBJ2-7; D is perhaps TRBD1 (5 bases). Per germline, CDR1 LNHNV and CDR2 YYDKDF (reference sequence). This CDR3 contains 15 residues. Trimming cost V 0 bases and J 10 bases, with 19 bases left between them. In DNA, the CDR3 is TGTGCCACCAGCAGAGATCAAGGGGCCGCTCCCCGACAGTACTTC. It specifies CATSRDQGAAPRQYF.

This chain links TRBV5-1 with TRBJ2-3; 11 bases agree with TRBD2. Germline trimming cut 4 bases from V and 3 bases from J; bases unmatched to any gene: 4. This CDR3 has 15 residues. The germline CDR1 and CDR2 sequences are SGHRS and YFSETQ. The CDR3 region has the DNA TGCGCCAGCAGCCCGACTAGCGGGACTACAGATACGCAGTATTTT. This translates into CASSPTSGTTDTQYF.

The chain couples TRBV12-3 or TRBV12-4 to TRBJ2-3; D gene ambiguous. The CDR3 runs 13 residues. V lost 6 bases and J lost 4, with 11 bases in between. CDR3 sequence reads: CASSWSGPDTQYF. The CDR3 coding sequence is TGTGCCAGCAGCTGGTCGGGTCCAGATACGCAGTATTTT.

The chain joins TRBV14 to TRBJ2-1; a possible D gene is TRBD2 (6 bases). Looked up from germline, CDR1 is SGHDN and CDR2 is FVKESK. The CDR3 has 16 residues. Trimming took off 0 bases at V and 8 bases at J, with 17 bases between the two ends. The CDR3 loop is CASSQDLPGVPHEQFF. For the CDR3, the DNA is TGTGCCAGCAGCCAAGATCTCCCGGGAGTCCCCCATGAGCAGTTCTTC.

The chain employs TRBV19 and TRBJ1-6, with unresolved D. There are 14 residues in the CDR3. The germline gives CDR1 LNHDA, CDR2 SQIVND (reference sequence). The germline V and J ends were trimmed by 0 bases and 10 bases, with 10 bases remaining between them. DNA of the CDR3: TGTGCCAGTAGTATAGAGAAGAGGAGCTCACCCCTCCACTTT. Encoded protein: CASSIEKRSSPLHF.

The CDR3 reads CASSVVLGGTEAFF. The DNA of the CDR3 is TGTGCCAGCAGCGTAGTTTTGGGGGGCACTGAAGCTTTCTTT. The chain links TRBV9 to TRBJ1-1; TRBD1 might be the D (5 bases). In germline, CDR1 is SGDLS, CDR2 YYNGEE. The V end was cut by 0 bases, the J end by 4 bases, with 10 bases between. The CDR3 has 14 amino acids.

J is TRBJ2-5 and V is TRBV2, with 10 bases matching TRBD2. The CDR3 runs 15 residues. Looked up from germline, CDR1 is SNHLY and CDR2 is FYNNEI. V lost 5 bases, J lost 3 bases, and 6 bases stayed unmatched. CDR3 amino acids: CASSSILAGKETQYF. CDR3 DNA sequence: TGTGCCAGCAGTTCCATACTAGCGGGAAAAGAGACCCAGTACTTC.

The chain combines TRBV6-2 or TRBV6-3 with TRBJ1-6; 9 bases are shared with TRBD1. Germline V gene sequence: CDR1 MNHEY, CDR2 SVGEGT. The CDR3 covers 14 residues. V shed 4 bases, J shed 13 bases, and the junction held 8 bases outside the gene matches. DNA of the CDR3: TGTGCCAGCAGTTTCCCCGGGACAGGGCTCCCCCTCCACTTT. It translates to CASSFPGTGLPLHF.

This clone was observed once. The chain employs TRBV5-5 and TRBJ2-2; D perhaps matches TRBD1 (6 bases). The V gene lost 0 bases and the J gene lost 8 bases, with 14 bases spanning the gap. Germline CDR1 SGHKS, CDR2 YYEKEE (reference sequence). The CDR3 has 15 residues. The CDR3 loop is CASSLGTSRGGELFF. The DNA of the CDR3 is TGTGCCAGCAGCTTGGGGACTTCCAGGGGTGGGGAGCTGTTTTTT.

The CDR3 nucleotides are TGTGCCAGCAGCCTCTCCAATTTCCAGGCCAAAAACATTCAGTACTTC. It translates to CASSLSNFQAKNIQYF. The V and J genes are TRBV28 and TRBJ2-4; no clear D. The CDR3 covers 16 residues. Between the trimmed V and J ends, which lost 6 bases and 1 base, there was a span of 16 bases. Germline-derived CDR1 and CDR2 are MDHEN and SYDVKM.

V and J are TRBV4-2 and TRBJ2-1; the match to TRBD2 covers 8 bases. CDR1 is LGHNA, CDR2 YNFKEQ, per germline. The CDR3 sequence is 20 residues long. Trimming removed 3 bases from V and 7 bases from J; junction bases left unmatched: 23. CDR3 sequence (DNA): TGTGCCAGCAGCCAGTACCTAGTAACGGGAGGGCCGGGTATTCGTAATGAGCAGTTCTTC. Encoded protein: CASSQYLVTGGPGIRNEQFF.

In its sample, this clone was seen a few times. The V and J genes are TRBV9 and TRBJ2-1; 8 bases fit TRBD2. The V segment lost 2 bases and the J segment 10 bases; nucleotides outside the gene matches: 8. This CDR3 has 14 amino acids. Looked up from germline, CDR1 is SGDLS and CDR2 is YYNGEE. CDR3 DNA: TGTGCCAGCAGCGTTACCAGCGGGAGACGGGAGCAGTTCTTC. Residues: CASSVTSGRREQFF.

This clone showed up just a few times. The chain recombines TRBV5-6 with TRBJ1-1; D gene uncertain. Between the trimmed V and J ends, which lost 1 base and 0 bases, there was a span of 10 bases. The germline gives CDR1 SGHDT, CDR2 YYEEEE. The CDR3 is made up of 15 amino acids. Here the CDR3 reads CASSLQPNLNTEAFF. CDR3 nucleotide sequence: TGTGCCAGCAGCTTGCAACCGAACTTGAACACTGAAGCTTTCTTT. The entire variable domain, with the rest obtained from reference TRBV5-6 and TRBJ1-1, is as follows: DAGVTQSPTHLIKTRGQQVTLRCSPKSGHDTVSWYQQALGQGPQFIFQYYEEEERQRGNFPDRFSGHQFPNYSSELNVNALLLGDSALYLCASSLQPNLNTEAFFGQGTRLTVV.

This clone appeared a few times. The V call is TRBV5-1, the J call TRBJ2-7; D might be TRBD2 (5 bases). Trimming removed 5 bases at V and 4 bases at J, with 16 bases between. The CDR3 consists of 14 residues. Germline-derived CDR1 and CDR2 are SGHRS and YFSETQ. The CDR3, as DNA: TGCGCCAGCAGACCCGGGGTGGGTACGTACGAGCAGTACTTC. Translating it yields CASRPGVGTYEQYF.